Listed below are T cell receptor beta chains from one sample, sequenced in a study of beta chain features in type 1 diabetes. Some clones are missing from TCRdb's copy, which holds only in-frame ones; the method was immunoSEQ multiplex PCR. The sample contains roughly 70,000 clones, approximately 47% of which appear only once. Sequencing was carried out using central memory CD4+ T cells from blood. The receptor set was obtained from a man aged 25 to 40 with type 1 diabetes. Each CDR3 is given with its conserved first and last residue.

TRBV5-1,TRBJ1-1,CASSLGQGGTEAFF
TRBV5-1,TRBJ2-5,CASSSRVHAGGPGETQYF
TRBV14,TRBJ1-1,CASSRLQGGDTEAFF
TRBV18,TRBJ1-1,CASSLSSGDTEAFF
TRBV5-4,TRBJ1-6,CASSFEQGGSPLHF
TRBV11-2,TRBJ1-2,CASSSSANYGYTF
TRBV29-1,TRBJ2-1,CSVELRSNEQFF
TRBV7-9,TRBJ2-3,CASSLTRDRAPDTQYF
TRBV5-6,TRBJ1-4,CASSLAGVEEKLFF
TRBV7-9,TRBJ2-4,CASSRGQVEDIQYF
TRBV12-5,TRBJ2-3,CASGLGGSTDTQYF
TRBV6-5,TRBJ1-5,CASSPETGSNQPQHF
TRBV4-1,TRBJ2-3,CASSSGSGGASTDTQYF
TRBV11-3,TRBJ2-1,CASSFGQSSYNEQFF
TRBV5-1,TRBJ1-2,CASSKNTGTGTGYTF
TRBV10-3,TRBJ2-2,CAIRDRGVTGELFF
TRBV9,TRBJ1-5,CASSGGSGGNQPQHF
TRBV2,TRBJ2-3,CASSEEASGSGADTQYF
TRBV9,TRBJ2-7,CASSVTSGSYEQYF
TRBV10-3,TRBJ2-2,CAIMASLNTGELFF
TRBV19,TRBJ1-2,CASSMAREGAGGYTF